A single sample gave rise to the 10 T cell receptor beta chains below, sequenced in a study of cytomegalovirus exposure and HLA in healthy donors. Both 60 Vbeta primers and 13 Jbeta primers went into the PCR. Here immunoSEQ multiplex PCR was the method, and the copy in TCRdb shows in-frame clones only, minus some. The sample has 70,000 to 90,000 clones, 55% to 70% seen once. The sample comprised PBMCs. All receptors come from a woman aged 40-49 years in good health and CMV-seropositive.

The V and J genes are TRBV5-1 and TRBJ1-1; maybe TRBD1 (6 bases). The CDR3 is 12 residues long. Trimming pared 4 bases from V and 9 bases from J, leaving 13 bases between. The germline V gene has CDR1 SGHRS and CDR2 YFSETQ. The CDR3 DNA reads as TGCGCCAGCAGCGAAACAGGGTTGAAAGCTTTCTTT. Its protein product is CASSETGLKAFF.

The genes are TRBV2 and TRBJ2-7; weak D call: TRBD1 (5 bases). Germline CDR1 reads SNHLY; CDR2 reads FYNNEI. V was shortened by 2 bases and J by 0 bases, with 14 bases between the two germline ends. The CDR3 has 16 residues. In DNA, the CDR3 is TGTGCCAGCAGTGAATACGTCGACAGAAGCTCCTACGAGCAGTACTTC. This gives the protein CASSEYVDRSSYEQYF.

This clone was observed at least ten times. The chain joins TRBV5-4 to TRBJ1-1, with D maybe TRBD1 (5 bases). Germline lookup yields CDR1 SGHNT and CDR2 YYREEE (reference sequence). V shed 4 bases and J shed 6 bases, with 19 bases lying between them. This CDR3 is built from 15 residues. CDR3 DNA: TGTGCCAGCAGCCCCCTTGGGGGGTTGGACTCTGAAGCTTTCTTT. Encoded protein: CASSPLGGLDSEAFF. Using reference TRBV5-4 and TRBJ1-1 for the parts outside the CDR3, the full variable domain is ETGVTQSPTHLIKTRGQQVTLRCSSQSGHNTVSWYQQALGQGPQFIFQYYREEENGRGNFPPRFSGLQFPNYSSELNVNALELDDSALYLCASSPLGGLDSEAFFGQGTRLTVV.

The chain couples TRBV25-1 to TRBJ2-5; 7 nucleotides align to TRBD2. The length of the CDR3 is 15 residues. Per germline, CDR1 MGHDK and CDR2 SYGVNS. After removal of 1 base from V and 1 base from J, the junction contained 3 bases not matched to a gene. This CDR3 is CASSESPSGQETQYF. Written as DNA, the CDR3 is TGTGCCAGCAGTGAATCACCTAGCGGCCAAGAGACCCAGTACTTC.

The rearrangement links TRBV5-4 to TRBJ1-1, with D uncertain. The V end was cut by 2 bases, the J end by 0 bases, with 5 bases between. The CDR3 sequence is 13 residues long. Germline assignment: CDR1 SGHNT and CDR2 YYREEE (reference sequence). The CDR3 sequence: CASSFVMNTEAFF. The CDR3 region has the DNA TGTGCCAGCAGCTTCGTTATGAACACTGAAGCTTTCTTT.

The V and J genes are TRBV4-3 and TRBJ2-3, with 13 bases lining up with TRBD2. With 2 bases clipped from V and 5 bases from J, the junction kept 10 bases outside the gene matches. Germline V gives CDR1 LGHNA, CDR2 YSLEER. This CDR3 contains 18 residues. CDR3: CASSQRPGTSGMVDTQYF. The DNA of the CDR3 is TGCGCCAGCAGCCAACGTCCTGGGACTAGCGGGATGGTAGATACGCAGTATTTT.

This clone has a single count. DNA of the CDR3: TGTGCCAGCAGTTACGGGACAGGGTTCGAAGAGACCCAGTACTTC. It is translated as CASSYGTGFEETQYF. The chain links TRBV28 to TRBJ2-5; 9 bases map to TRBD1. The CDR3 is 15 amino acids. V shed 4 bases and J 3 bases; nucleotides not matched to a gene: 6. Per the germline V gene, CDR1 is MDHEN and CDR2 is SYDVKM.

V and J are TRBV5-1 and TRBJ1-5; D may be TRBD1 (5 bases). Trimming took off 2 bases at V and 7 bases at J, with 13 bases between the two ends. The CDR3 has 14 amino acids. Germline V gene sequence: CDR1 SGHRS, CDR2 YFSETQ. The CDR3 sequence is CASSLGEEGQPQHF. The CDR3 DNA is TGCGCCAGCAGCTTAGGGGAGGAAGGCCAGCCCCAGCATTTT.

The chain recombines TRBV5-1 with TRBJ1-5; D is undetermined. This CDR3 has 14 amino acids. V was clipped by 1 base and J by 5 bases, with 10 bases between them. Germline V gene data show CDR1 as SGHRS and CDR2 as YFSETQ. The CDR3 bases are TGCGCCAGCAGCTTGCAGAACATGGATCAGCCCCAGCATTTT. Translating it yields CASSLQNMDQPQHF.

The chain is built from TRBV10-3 and TRBJ1-5; 8 nucleotides agree with TRBD1. The CDR3 runs to 13 residues. Germline CDR1 is ENHRY and CDR2 is SYGVKD. The junction had 8 bases not matched to a gene; V was cut back by 11 bases and J by 5 bases. This CDR3 is CAAGAGGDQPQHF. CDR3 DNA: TGTGCCGCGGGGGCAGGGGGCGATCAGCCCCAGCATTTT.